This TCR beta chain came from a study of human T cells and chemical hapten exposure. The CDR3 is made up of 17 amino acids. Trimming cost V 4 bases and J 4 bases; bases outside gene matches: 5. From germline, CDR1 is MNHEY and CDR2 SVGAGI. TCRdb reprocessed the RACE reads with MiXCR, giving one entry per CDR3 protein. The sample includes 350,000 to 400,000 distinct CDR3 sequences, roughly 5% seen only once; the top ten take just over 2.5%. As for time point: pre-sensitization, week 0. Specified treatment: therapeutic diphenylcyclopropenone sensitization with weekly scalp DPC. Prior to each patch test being applied, blood was drawn. This clonotype occurred once.

The V gene is TRBV6-5, the J gene TRBJ2-3, with 16 bases lining up with TRBD2. Sequenced here: whole blood, sampled in connection with sensitization to the hapten diphenylcyclopropenone (DPC). The TCR was taken from a woman in her fifties or sixties with alopecia areata. Some clones in this sample may be carry-over from other donors' samples. The CDR3 DNA is TGTGCCAGCAGTTCGGGACTAGCGGGAGGGATCTCAGATACGCAGTATTTT. Translated, it gives CASSSGLAGGISDTQYF.